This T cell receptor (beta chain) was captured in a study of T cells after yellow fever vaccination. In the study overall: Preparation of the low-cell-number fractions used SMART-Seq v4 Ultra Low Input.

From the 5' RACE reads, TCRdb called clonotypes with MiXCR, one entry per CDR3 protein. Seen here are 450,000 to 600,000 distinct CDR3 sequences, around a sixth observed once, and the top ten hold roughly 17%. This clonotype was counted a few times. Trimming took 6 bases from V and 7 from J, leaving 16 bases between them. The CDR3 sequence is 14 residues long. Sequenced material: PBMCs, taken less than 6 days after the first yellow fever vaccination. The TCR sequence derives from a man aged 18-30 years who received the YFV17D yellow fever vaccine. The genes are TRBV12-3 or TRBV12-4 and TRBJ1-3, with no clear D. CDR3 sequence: CASSPPGSVNTIYF. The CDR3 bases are TGTGCCAGCAGCCCCCCAGGCAGCGTGAACACCATATATTTT.